The following is a T cell receptor (beta chain) sequence with its context. No antigen is known for it. It has no much larger one-base neighbor in the sample; base qualities were not kept. Deletion took 2 bases off V and 0 bases off J, with a span of 13 bases between the germline ends. Counted from cysteine to phenylalanine, this CDR3 has 16 amino acids. CDR3 DNA is the only sequence kept; it has 48 bases, read in frame from the first base. The germline V gene (reference sequence) supplies CDR1 LNHDA and CDR2 SQIVND. These data come from a study of breast tumors, draining lymph nodes, adjacent tissues (dated by TCRdb to the mid-2010s). Some background on the complete study: The study compared TCR beta repertoires across tumor, adjacent nontumor tissue and axillary lymph nodes from breast cancer patients. The study was designed to assess the relationships and possible T-cell exchange between tumor, surrounding tissue and draining lymph node repertoires in human breast cancer.

Sequencing was carried out with an Illumina HiSeq 2000. Multiplex PCR amplification was used to build the TCR beta chain libraries. High-throughput sequencing was used to analyze the amplified TCR beta chain products. The public reads were run again by TCRdb, first through fastp at Q25 and then through MiXCR, and only productive beta chains were kept. Merged by CDR3 protein, the rows form single entries marked with the most common genes and DNA. The sample table shows 66,000 or so distinct CDR3 sequences, and around two fifths are seen once. Around 8% of the sample is held by the ten biggest clonotypes. Paper-wide results and their limitations: Tumor and nontumor tissue repertoires were significantly more similar in luminal-like than in basal-like breast cancer. Tumor T-cell repertoires showed less diversity than lymph node repertoires and more diversity than nontumor tissue repertoires, and tumor T-cell repertoires showed preferential V and J gene usage. The study presented the conclusion that tumor T cells originate in lymph nodes as consistent with a hypothesis, not as something directly demonstrated. A scenario in which most tumor T cells derive from the lymph node and then expand within tumor tissue was judged to be consistent with the data.

Sequenced input: breast tumor tissue. Recombination connected TRBV19 to TRBJ1-1; the D gene is possibly TRBD1, with 6 bases matching. The receptor comes from a female donor with breast cancer. Some clones in this sample may be carry-over from other donors' samples. The CDR3 loop reads CASSILGQPMNTEAFF. The sequenced DNA: TGTGCCAGTAGTATATTAGGACAGCCAATGAACACTGAAGCTTTCTTT. The variable domain in full, with residues beyond the CDR3 obtained from the reference TRBV19 and TRBJ1-1 genes, is DGGITQSPKYLFRKEGQNVTLSCEQNLNHDAMYWYRQDPGQGLRLIYYSQIVNDFQKGDIAEGYSVSREKKESFPLTVTSAQKNPTAFYLCASSILGQPMNTEAFFGQGTRLTVV.